Listed below are T cell receptor beta chains from one sample, sequenced in a study of CD8+ T cells in alopecia areata. Only in-frame clones appear in the TCRdb table, and some are missing; sequencing was by immunoSEQ multiplex PCR. This table holds some 150,000 clones, about 50% found once. The material sequenced was CD8+ T cells sorted from blood, taken at week 0. The receptor source for this set is a human donor with alopecia areata. CDR3s include the opening cysteine and the closing phenylalanine or tryptophan. D genes are given only for firm matches. Rows give clone size only sometimes, using once, few, many, or a class for an expanded clone.

TRBJ1-5	few	TRBV29-1	TRBD1	TGCAGCGTCGCAACAGGGGGCTCTAGTCAGCCCCAGCATTTT	CSVATGGSSQPQHF
TRBJ2-3	.	TRBV5-6	.	TGTGCCAGCAGCTCCCCAACCCCCACAGATACGCAGTATTTT	CASSSPTPTDTQYF
TRBJ2-3	few	TRBV27	.	TGTGCCAGCAGTTTGGCAGAGTCCACAGATACGCAGTATTTT	CASSLAESTDTQYF
TRBJ1-2	.	TRBV6-1	.	TGTGCCAGCAGTGACGCCGGGTGGGACTATGGCTACACCTTC	CASSDAGWDYGYTF
TRBJ2-5	.	TRBV7-9	.	TGTGCCAGCAGCTCCCGGGACCCTCCGTACTTC	CASSSRDPPYF
TRBJ2-1	.	TRBV29-1	TRBD1	TGCAGCGTTTTAGGACAGGGTGGAAGGGGGTCCTACAATGAGCAGTTCTTC	CSVLGQGGRGSYNEQFF
TRBJ2-1	.	TRBV29-1	.	TGCAGCGGCGGGATCGGAGATGAGCAGTTCTTC	CSGGIGDEQFF
TRBJ1-1	.	TRBV4-1	TRBD1	TGCGCCAGCAGCCTTCAGGGGGCTGAAGCTTTCTTT	CASSLQGAEAFF
TRBJ2-2	.	TRBV7-2	.	TGTGCCAGCAGCTTGCCAATGGCGGGATCCAACACCGGGGAGCTGTTTTTT	CASSLPMAGSNTGELFF
TRBJ2-7	.	TRBV29-1	TRBD2	TGCAGCGTTGATGCTAGCGGGGCTCTAAACGAGCAGTACTTC	CSVDASGALNEQYF
TRBJ2-6	.	TRBV7-9	TRBD1	TGTGCCAGCAGTTCCGGAGAAGGGGGCGCTGGGGCCAACGTCCTGACTTTC	CASSSGEGGAGANVLTF
TRBJ1-1	.	TRBV29-1	TRBD1	TGCAGCGTTCTAGGGGGCAGCATGAACACTGAAGCTTTCTTT	CSVLGGSMNTEAFF
TRBJ2-1	few	TRBV19	.	TGTGCCAGTAGTATAACAGCCAACAATGAGCAGTTCTTC	CASSITANNEQFF
TRBJ1-2	.	TRBV7-8	.	TGTGCCAGCAGCTTACTTCCTGCAGGAGGGCAAGGCTACACCTTC	CASSLLPAGGQGYTF
TRBJ1-2	.	TRBV30	.	TGTGCCTGGAGAGAGGGAGGTGGCTACACCTTC	CAWREGGGYTF
TRBJ2-7	few	TRBV5-1	.	TGCGCCAGCCACGAGGCCCCGGGTACCTACGAGCAGTACTTC	CASHEAPGTYEQYF
TRBJ2-5	.	TRBV30	.	TGTGCCTGGACCCAAGGGCCCGGAGAGACCCATTACTTC	CAWTQGPGETHYF
TRBJ2-7	.	TRBV4-3	TRBD2	TGCGCCAGCAGCCAAGCAGGAGCCTATAGCGGGGGGGCCCACGAGCAGTACTTC	CASSQAGAYSGGAHEQYF